Below, 23 T cell receptor beta chains from the same sample are listed, as sequenced in a study of T cell repertoires and HLA-DP antigens. No antigens are known for them. TCRdb keeps only in-frame clones here, not all; method: immunoSEQ multiplex PCR. The repertoire holds about 120,000 clones, with around 92% as singletons. The specimen sequenced was CD4+ T cells from PBMCs. These receptors were taken from a woman between 18 and 30 years old in good health and CMV-seronegative.

The CDR3 DNA reads TGTGCCAGCTCACCACCGAGGACAGGGGGCATCCTGGGGGCTTTCTTT. This sequence encodes CASSPPRTGGILGAFF. The genes are TRBV18 and TRBJ1-1; 11 bases match TRBD1. The V gene's germline CDR1 is KGHSH and CDR2 LQKENI. This CDR3 is built from 16 residues. After removal of 0 bases from V and 11 bases from J, the junction contained 11 bases not matched to a gene.

V is TRBV28 and J is TRBJ1-4; D is unclear. Per germline, CDR1 MDHEN and CDR2 SYDVKM. The germline V and J ends were trimmed by 2 bases and 1 base, with 8 bases remaining between them. There are 15 residues in the CDR3. Here the CDR3 reads CASSLQWLTNEKLFF. The CDR3 DNA reads TGTGCCAGCAGTTTACAGTGGCTAACTAATGAAAAACTGTTTTTT.

The rearrangement joins TRBV6-5 to TRBJ2-5; 11 bases are a match to TRBD1. Looked up from germline, CDR1 is MNHEY and CDR2 is SVGAGI. Trimming removed 4 bases from V and 4 bases from J; junction bases left unmatched: 2. The CDR3 length is 14 residues. Written as DNA, the CDR3 is TGTGCCAGCAGTTGGACAGGGGGCGGAGAGACCCAGTACTTC. Encoded protein: CASSWTGGGETQYF.

The rearrangement uses TRBV4-1 and TRBJ1-4; TRBD1 matches at 10 bases. Germline V gene lookup returns CDR1 MGHRA and CDR2 YSYEKL. This CDR3 is built from 16 residues. Trimming cost V 5 bases and J 2 bases; bases outside gene matches: 5. For the CDR3, the DNA is TGCGCCAGCAGCGGGGGGGACAGGGGCACTAATGAAAAACTGTTTTTT. Amino acid sequence: CASSGGDRGTNEKLFF.

CDR3: CSVEVGDQPQHF. The CDR3 DNA reads as TGCAGCGTTGAAGTGGGGGATCAGCCCCAGCATTTT. The chain employs TRBV29-1 and TRBJ1-5; possibly TRBD1 for D (5 bases). This CDR3 contains 12 residues. Trimming pared 1 base from V and 5 bases from J, leaving 6 bases between. CDR1 and CDR2 (germline): SQVTM, ANQGSEA.

This chain connects TRBV29-1 to TRBJ2-7, with D possibly matching TRBD1 (6 bases). Germline assignment: CDR1 SQVTM and CDR2 ANQGSEA. The CDR3 runs to 14 residues. V was pared by 5 bases and J by 2 bases, with 16 bases between. Here the CDR3 DNA reads TGCAGCGTTTACGGGATTGGGGGCGCCTACGAGCAGTACTTC. Translated, it gives CSVYGIGGAYEQYF.

V gene TRBV30 combines with J gene TRBJ2-7, with a possible D match to TRBD1 (6 bases). Germline CDR1 GTSNPN, CDR2 SVGIG (reference sequence). Trimming removed 3 bases at V and 7 bases at J, with 19 bases between. The CDR3 has 14 residues. CDR3 residues: CAWRGDGGSGEQYF. As DNA, the CDR3 is TGTGCCTGGAGGGGGGATGGGGGCTCGGGGGAGCAGTACTTC.

This clone appeared a single time. This chain joins TRBV12-5 and TRBJ2-3; 8 bases line up with TRBD2. This CDR3 contains 15 residues. Trimming at V came to 6 bases and at J to 2 bases, leaving 7 bases not matched to a gene. Germline assignment: CDR1 LGHNT and CDR2 FRNRAP. The chain's CDR3 is CASGPTSGYTDTQYF. The CDR3 bases are TGTGCTAGTGGCCCAACTAGCGGTTACACAGATACGCAGTATTTT.

The chain carries TRBV6-1 and TRBJ2-3, with 15 bases identical to TRBD2. V trimming: 3 bases; J trimming: 2 bases; junction bases outside the gene matches: 9. Per the germline V gene, CDR1 is MNHNS and CDR2 is SASEGT. The CDR3 covers 19 residues. The CDR3 region is CASSEGWTSGRGFTDTQYF. The CDR3 nucleotides read TGTGCCAGCAGTGAGGGGTGGACTAGCGGGAGGGGATTCACAGATACGCAGTATTTT.

This clone has just one count. V is TRBV28 and J is TRBJ2-6; D gene unclear. Trimming shortened V by 9 bases and J by 4 bases, and 4 bases separated the two germline ends. This CDR3 contains 11 residues. Germline CDR1 is MDHEN and CDR2 is SYDVKM. CDR3 sequence (DNA): TGTGCCAGTCTGGGGGCCAACGTCCTGACTTTC. It translates to CASLGANVLTF.

The chain links TRBV4-2 to TRBJ2-5, with D perhaps TRBD1 or TRBD2 (6 bases each). This CDR3 contains 14 residues. Germline V gene data show CDR1 as LGHNA and CDR2 as YNFKEQ. With 0 bases removed from V and 5 bases from J, the gap between germline ends came to 10 bases. The DNA for the CDR3 is TGTGCCAGCAGCCAAGAGGGGGGCGCGGAGACCCAGTACTTC. It yields the protein CASSQEGGAETQYF.

This chain links TRBV7-7 with TRBJ2-2, with TRBD2 as a possible D gene (6 bases). Germline values: CDR1 SSHAT, CDR2 FNYEAQ (reference sequence). CDR3 size: 13 residues. V lost 11 bases, J lost 1 base, and 11 bases lay in between. The CDR3 region is CACGRGNTGELFF. The CDR3 nucleotides are TGTGCCTGCGGGCGGGGGAACACCGGGGAGCTGTTTTTT.

The chain carries TRBV5-1 and TRBJ1-6, with a possible D match to TRBD1 (5 bases). The CDR3 sequence is 14 residues long. CDR1 is SGHRS, CDR2 YFSETQ, per germline. Trimming shortened V by 0 bases and J by 6 bases, and 7 bases separated the two germline ends. This CDR3 is CASSLGQSNSPLHF. The DNA of the CDR3 is TGCGCCAGCAGCTTGGGACAGAGTAATTCACCCCTCCACTTT. The entire variable domain, with the rest obtained from reference TRBV5-1 and TRBJ1-6, is as follows: KAGVTQTPRYLIKTRGQQVTLSCSPISGHRSVSWYQQTPGQGLQFLFEYFSETQRNKGNFPGRFSGRQFSNSRSEMNVSTLELGDSALYLCASSLGQSNSPLHFGNGTRLTVT.

This sequence joins TRBV7-9 and TRBJ1-2; 8 positions agree with TRBD1. CDR3 length: 13 amino acids. Trimming took 4 bases from V and 13 from J; bases not matched to a gene: 11. Per germline, CDR1 SEHNR and CDR2 FQNEAQ (reference sequence). The CDR3 DNA reads as TGTGCCAGCAGCTCCGGGACAGGTGACATCGGCACCTTC. It specifies CASSSGTGDIGTF.

The rearrangement joins TRBV27 to TRBJ1-5, with D hard to call. This CDR3 has 12 residues. Trimming removed 3 bases at V and 5 bases at J, with 5 bases between. Germline loops: CDR1 MNHEY, CDR2 SMNVEV (reference sequence). Here the CDR3 reads CASSFLDQPQHF. As DNA, the CDR3 is TGTGCCAGCAGTTTTTTAGATCAGCCCCAGCATTTT.

V is TRBV27 and J is TRBJ1-1, with 7 nucleotides matching TRBD1. The V gene's germline CDR1 is MNHEY and CDR2 SMNVEV (reference sequence). V gave up 6 bases and J gave up 4 bases; unmatched junction bases: 5. CDR3 length equals 13 residues. DNA for the CDR3: TGTGCCAGCAGCCGACGGACAGGCACTGAAGCTTTCTTT. Residues: CASSRRTGTEAFF.

The genes are TRBV19 and TRBJ2-5; 9 bases map to TRBD2. The ends lost 1 base at V and 1 base at J; junction bases unmatched: 10. Germline V gene data show CDR1 as LNHDA and CDR2 as SQIVND (reference sequence). The CDR3 totals 18 residues. DNA of the CDR3: TGTGCCAGTAGTATAGTTGCAGCGGGGGGCCTGGTCCAAGAGACCCAGTACTTC. This sequence encodes CASSIVAAGGLVQETQYF.

This rearrangement joins TRBV5-1 to TRBJ2-5; D remains ambiguous. The CDR3 spans 13 residues. Germline CDR1 reads SGHRS; CDR2 reads YFSETQ. V lost 4 bases to trimming and J lost 2 bases, with 9 bases between them. CDR3 sequence reads: CASSPAQQETQYF. CDR3 DNA: TGCGCCAGCAGCCCTGCCCAACAAGAGACCCAGTACTTC.

The chain couples TRBV10-3 to TRBJ2-6; D is uncertain. Germline lookup yields CDR1 ENHRY and CDR2 SYGVKD. Trimming cost V 8 bases and J 4 bases, with 9 bases left between them. CDR3 length: 13 amino acids. CDR3 protein: CAIARSGANVLTF. As DNA, the CDR3 is TGTGCCATCGCCCGTTCGGGGGCCAACGTCCTGACTTTC.

The chain joins TRBV4-3 to TRBJ2-6, with TRBD1 as a possible D gene (6 bases). Germline V CDR1 and CDR2: LGHNA, YSLEER. The CDR3 covers 14 residues. Trimming shortened V by 6 bases and J by 4 bases, and 10 bases separated the two germline ends. CDR3 loop: CASRHRAGANVLTF. CDR3 nucleotide sequence: TGCGCCAGCAGACACAGGGCCGGGGCCAACGTCCTGACTTTC.

The chain uses TRBV14 and TRBJ1-3; TRBD1 matches 9 bases. Germline V CDR1 and CDR2: SGHDN, FVKESK. Trimming at V came to 4 bases and at J to 0 bases, leaving 4 bases not matched to a gene. The CDR3 is 16 amino acids. The CDR3 spells CASSPWTGVSGNTIYF. The CDR3 DNA sequence: TGTGCCAGCAGCCCTTGGACAGGGGTCTCTGGAAACACCATATATTTT.

The chain has TRBV5-1 and TRBJ1-2, with 8 bases identical to TRBD1. Germline trimming cut 3 bases from V and 7 bases from J; bases unmatched to any gene: 8. CDR3 length equals 14 residues. CDR1 is SGHRS and CDR2 is YFSETQ in the germline V gene. CDR3 residues: CASSSSSGTGGYTF. The CDR3 coding sequence is TGCGCCAGCAGCTCTTCCTCCGGGACAGGTGGCTACACCTTC.

This chain links TRBV19 with TRBJ2-5; 8 positions match TRBD1. The CDR3 runs to 15 residues. The germline V gene has CDR1 LNHDA and CDR2 SQIVND (reference sequence). Unmatched junction bases numbered 10, after V lost 5 bases and J lost 5 bases. The CDR3 sequence: CASSSYRGAGETQYF. The CDR3 bases are TGTGCCAGTAGTTCCTACAGGGGGGCCGGGGAGACCCAGTACTTC.